This T cell receptor beta chain was retrieved from a study of radiotherapy plus CTLA-4 blockade in lung cancer. The protocol was immunoSEQ multiplex PCR, while the TCRdb copy is restricted to in-frame clones and leaves out a portion. Of roughly 86,000 clones listed, less than 90% are singletons. Focal radiation plus CTLA-4 blockade with ipilimumab was given to patients with chemo-refractory metastatic non-small-cell lung cancer. The CDR3 is 16 amino acids. CDR1 SGHNT and CDR2 YYREEE come from the germline V gene (reference sequence). The J segment lost 4 bases and the V segment lost 4 bases, leaving 8 bases of the junction unmatched.

The chain uses TRBV5-4 and TRBJ2-2, with 9 bases lining up with TRBD2. The TCR comes from a human donor with non-small cell lung cancer who had stable disease on radiotherapy plus ipilimumab. Sequencing used peripheral blood, obtained from a patient treated with radiotherapy plus ipilimumab. The DNA for the CDR3 is TGTGCCAGCAGCCCTACCCCGACTAGCGGCACCGGGGAGCTGTTTTTT. Translation: CASSPTPTSGTGELFF. The entire variable domain, with the rest obtained from reference TRBV5-4 and TRBJ2-2, is as follows: ETGVTQSPTHLIKTRGQQVTLRCSSQSGHNTVSWYQQALGQGPQFIFQYYREEENGRGNFPPRFSGLQFPNYSSELNVNALELDDSALYLCASSPTPTSGTGELFFGEGSRLTVL.